The entry below describes one T cell receptor (beta chain). Its antigen is undetermined. PCR was performed using 60 Vbeta and 13 Jbeta primers. How the authors handled the data: In a later analysis, around 87 million unique TCR beta chains included roughly 11 million shared by two or more donors. Some clones are missing from TCRdb's copy, which holds only in-frame ones; the method was immunoSEQ multiplex PCR. Clone size and V and J calls were adopted from that table, with D and trimming inferred from the DNA. The specimen's table records 190,000 or so clones. These data belong to a study of cytomegalovirus exposure and HLA in healthy donors. The study's findings and limits: Altogether, 170 or so TCR beta chains were recorded as cytomegalovirus-associated. An analysis was carried out at a later point. It showed that HLA-associated TCR beta chains were more clonally expanded than equally common non-associated chains.

Germline V gene data show CDR1 as SEHNR and CDR2 as FQNEAQ (reference sequence). This CDR3 comprises 15 residues. V lost 4 bases and J lost 5; bases outside the gene matches: 11. Source material: PBMCs. The genes are TRBV7-9 and TRBJ2-7; 7 positions agree with TRBD1. This sequence originates from a boy under 18 in good health and CMV-seronegative. Here the CDR3 DNA reads TGTGCCAGCAGCTCAAGGACAGGCGTCCTTGACGAGCAGTACTTC. Amino acid sequence: CASSSRTGVLDEQYF.